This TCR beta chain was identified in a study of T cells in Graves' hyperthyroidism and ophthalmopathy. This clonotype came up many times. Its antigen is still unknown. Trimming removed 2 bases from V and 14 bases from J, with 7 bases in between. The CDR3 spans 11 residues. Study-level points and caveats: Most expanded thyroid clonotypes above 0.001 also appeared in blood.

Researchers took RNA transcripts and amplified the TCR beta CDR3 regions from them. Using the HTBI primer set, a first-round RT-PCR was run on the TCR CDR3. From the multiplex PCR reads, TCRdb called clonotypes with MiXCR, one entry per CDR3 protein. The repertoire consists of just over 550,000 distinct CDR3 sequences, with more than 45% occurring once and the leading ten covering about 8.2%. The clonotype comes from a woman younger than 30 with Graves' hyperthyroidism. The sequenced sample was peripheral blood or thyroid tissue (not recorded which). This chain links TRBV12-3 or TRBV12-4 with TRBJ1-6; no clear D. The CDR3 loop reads CASSLSRSLHF. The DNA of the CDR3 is TGTGCCAGCAGTTTATCCCGGTCCCTCCACTTT.